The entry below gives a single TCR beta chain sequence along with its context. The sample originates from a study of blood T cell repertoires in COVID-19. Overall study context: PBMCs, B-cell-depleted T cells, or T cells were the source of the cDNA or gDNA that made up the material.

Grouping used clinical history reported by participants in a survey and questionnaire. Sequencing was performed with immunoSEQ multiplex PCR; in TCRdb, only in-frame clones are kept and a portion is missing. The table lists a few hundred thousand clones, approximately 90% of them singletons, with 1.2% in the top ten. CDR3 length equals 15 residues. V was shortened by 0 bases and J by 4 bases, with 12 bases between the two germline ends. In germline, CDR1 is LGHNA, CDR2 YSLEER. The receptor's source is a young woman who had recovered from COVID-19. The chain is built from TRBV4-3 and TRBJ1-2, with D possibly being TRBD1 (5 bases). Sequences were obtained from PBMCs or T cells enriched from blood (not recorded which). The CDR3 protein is CASSQDWGVGYGYTF. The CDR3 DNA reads TGCGCCAGCAGCCAAGATTGGGGGGTTGGCTATGGCTACACCTTC.